These T cell receptor beta chains were read from a single sample in a study of T cell responses to AZD1222 COVID-19 vaccine. TCRdb's copy holds only in-frame clones and misses some; the assay was immunoSEQ multiplex PCR. Of approximately 130,000 clones listed, around nine tenths are singletons. Sample: peripheral blood, taken 28 days after the second dose of the MenACWY control vaccine. The source of these receptors is an adult who received the MenACWY meningococcal vaccine as a control. Each CDR3 is given with its conserved first and last residue. The D gene is left open where the match is weak. Clone size is given for some rows only: seen once, a few or many times, or a class if the clone is expanded.

clone size	D gene	V gene	J gene	CDR3 protein	CDR3 DNA
-	TRBD1	TRBV4-3	TRBJ2-6	CASSPHPSGQPRSGANVLTF	TGCGCCAGCAGCCCGCACCCGTCGGGACAGCCGCGCTCTGGGGCCAACGTCCTGACTTTC
-	-	TRBV28	TRBJ1-1	CASSAGTITEAFF	TGTGCCAGCAGTGCAGGCACGATTACTGAAGCTTTCTTT
-	TRBD2	TRBV7-8	TRBJ2-7	CASSLALAGGSYEQYF	TGTGCCAGCAGCTTAGCGCTGGCGGGAGGATCCTACGAGCAGTACTTC
-	-	TRBV28	TRBJ1-4	CASSSQGSLTNEKLFF	TGTGCCAGCAGTTCACAGGGCTCATTAACTAATGAAAAACTGTTTTTT
-	TRBD1	TRBV9	TRBJ1-2	CASSVPGGDRALLKPANYGYTF	TGTGCCAGCAGCGTACCCGGCGGGGACAGGGCCCTCCTAAAGCCCGCTAACTATGGCTACACCTTC
-	-	TRBV11-3	TRBJ2-1	CASSMGEDEQFF	TGTGCCAGCAGCATGGGGGAGGATGAGCAGTTCTTC
-	TRBD1	TRBV5-1	TRBJ1-1	CASSFDRVSTEAFF	TGCGCCAGCAGCTTCGACAGGGTTAGCACTGAAGCTTTCTTT
-	TRBD2	TRBV27	TRBJ2-5	CASRLAGVETQYF	TGTGCCAGCCGACTAGCGGGAGTAGAGACCCAGTACTTC
-	-	TRBV7-6	TRBJ2-2	CASSLFLSGAGTGELFF	TGTGCCAGCAGCTTATTTTTATCCGGGGCGGGCACCGGGGAGCTGTTTTTT
-	-	TRBV19	TRBJ1-4	CASSRSGGLGEKLFF	TGTGCCAGTAGCAGATCGGGGGGCTTGGGGGAAAAACTGTTTTTT
-	TRBD2	TRBV7-9	TRBJ2-1	CASSPAGVLYNEQFF	TGTGCCAGCAGCCCAGCGGGAGTATTGTACAATGAGCAGTTCTTC
-	-	TRBV7-6	TRBJ2-5	CASSPGTLVETQYF	TGTGCCAGCAGCCCTGGGACCCTGGTTGAGACCCAGTACTTC
once	-	TRBV19	TRBJ1-1	CASSTIDRDTEAFF	TGTGCCAGTAGTACGATAGACCGGGACACTGAAGCTTTCTTT
-	TRBD1	TRBV27	TRBJ1-2	CASSPHEDRGRGGYTF	TGTGCCAGCAGTCCGCACGAAGACAGGGGGCGCGGTGGCTACACCTTC
-	-	TRBV27	TRBJ1-5	CASSPRINQPQHF	TGTGCCAGCAGTCCACGGATCAATCAGCCCCAGCATTTT
-	-	TRBV6-5	TRBJ2-3	CASSYVEVRGTDTQYF	TGTGCCAGCAGTTACGTGGAGGTTCGAGGTACAGATACGCAGTATTTT
few	-	TRBV6-1	TRBJ2-1	CASSESPDIPNEQFF	TGTGCCAGCAGTGAATCCCCGGACATACCGAATGAGCAGTTCTTC
-	-	TRBV27	TRBJ1-1	CASSTGDLSTEAFF	TGTGCCAGCAGCACTGGGGATTTGAGCACTGAAGCTTTCTTT
-	TRBD2	TRBV28	TRBJ2-2	CASLAGGPTGELFF	TGTGCCAGTTTAGCGGGGGGGCCGACCGGGGAGCTGTTTTTT
-	-	TRBV7-9	TRBJ1-1	CASSSGAINTEAFF	TGTGCCAGCAGCTCAGGGGCGATAAACACTGAAGCTTTCTTT
-	-	TRBV4-3	TRBJ2-2	CASSQDPGANTGELFF	TGCGCCAGCAGCCAAGATCCAGGGGCGAACACCGGGGAGCTGTTTTTT
-	TRBD1	TRBV28	TRBJ1-4	CASSSIDRGEKLFF	TGTGCCAGCAGTTCCATTGACAGGGGAGAAAAACTGTTTTTT
-	-	TRBV28	TRBJ1-1	CASSLIGVRTEAFF	TGTGCCAGCAGTTTGATAGGGGTAAGGACTGAAGCTTTCTTT
-	-	TRBV12-3/TRBV12-4	TRBJ1-6	CATSWAYNSPLHF	TGTGCCACCTCGTGGGCCTATAATTCACCCCTCCACTTT
-	-	TRBV28	TRBJ1-1	CASRIHLNTEAFF	TGTGCCAGCAGAATACATTTGAACACTGAAGCTTTCTTT
once	-	TRBV25-1	TRBJ1-1	CASKGLWVTEAFF	TGTGCCAGCAAGGGTCTTTGGGTCACTGAAGCTTTCTTT
-	-	TRBV18	TRBJ1-6	CASSPRARGKDSPLHF	TGTGCCAGCTCACCGAGGGCGCGGGGGAAGGATTCACCCCTCCACTTT
-	TRBD1	TRBV7-8	TRBJ1-6	CASSFAGGAESPLHF	TGTGCCAGCAGCTTCGCAGGGGGCGCGGAGTCACCCCTCCACTTT
-	-	TRBV3-1/TRBV3-2	TRBJ2-5	CASSLWGQETQYF	TGTGCCAGCAGCCTCTGGGGCCAAGAGACCCAGTACTTC
-	-	TRBV29-1	TRBJ1-1	CSVLKRLNTEAFF	TGCAGCGTTCTGAAACGGCTGAACACTGAAGCTTTCTTT
-	-	TRBV19	TRBJ2-5	CASSTRWGQGTETQYF	TGTGCCAGTAGTACGCGGTGGGGACAAGGTACAGAGACCCAGTACTTC
few	-	TRBV28	TRBJ1-5	CASSSTNRIRSNQPQHF	TGTGCCAGCAGTTCCACGAACAGGATTAGGAGCAATCAGCCCCAGCATTTT
-	-	TRBV7-9	TRBJ2-1	CASSEGGYNEQFF	TGTGCCAGCAGCGAGGGCGGTTACAATGAGCAGTTCTTC
-	-	TRBV3-1/TRBV3-2	TRBJ1-5	CASSQDGVGQPQHF	TGTGCCAGCAGCCAAGATGGGGTCGGGCAGCCCCAGCATTTT
-	TRBD1	TRBV2	TRBJ2-6	CASSVADRGAGANVLTF	TGTGCCAGCAGTGTTGCGGACAGGGGAGCTGGGGCCAACGTCCTGACTTTC
-	-	TRBV10-3	TRBJ1-2	CAIRPRGLLDGYTF	TGTGCCATCAGGCCTAGAGGTCTCTTGGATGGCTACACCTTC
-	-	TRBV6-5	TRBJ2-1	CASSYDWGAPYNEQFF	TGTGCCAGCAGTTACGATTGGGGAGCCCCCTACAATGAGCAGTTCTTC
-	TRBD2	TRBV30	TRBJ2-1	CAWSSPKAGSSYNEQFF	TGTGCCTGGAGCTCACCTAAAGCGGGAAGCTCCTACAATGAGCAGTTCTTC
once	-	TRBV21-1	TRBJ1-5	CASSKANPDRGGQPQHF	TGTGCCAGCAGCAAAGCGAATCCGGACAGGGGAGGACAGCCCCAGCATTTT
-	-	TRBV29-1	TRBJ2-6	CSVEERQSSGANVLTF	TGCAGCGTTGAAGAACGGCAGAGCTCTGGGGCCAACGTCCTGACTTTC
-	TRBD1	TRBV27	TRBJ2-1	CASSRRQGASKNEQFF	TGTGCCAGCAGTCGCCGACAGGGGGCTTCGAAAAATGAGCAGTTCTTC
-	-	TRBV5-1	TRBJ1-1	CASSLGAGGTEAFF	TGCGCCAGCAGCTTGGGGGCAGGAGGGACTGAAGCTTTCTTT
-	-	TRBV21-1	TRBJ1-2	CASSKAVLYTF	TGTGCCAGCAGCAAGGCAGTGCTGTACACCTTC
-	-	TRBV2	TRBJ1-5	CASSEAPENQPQHF	TGTGCCAGCAGTGAAGCGCCCGAAAATCAGCCCCAGCATTTT
-	TRBD1	TRBV10-1	TRBJ1-1	CASSGSGTGETEAFF	TGCGCCAGCAGTGGGTCCGGGACAGGGGAAACTGAAGCTTTCTTT
-	-	TRBV29-1	TRBJ2-1	CSVEFAGEQFF	TGCAGCGTTGAATTTGCGGGGGAGCAGTTCTTC
-	-	TRBV7-2	TRBJ1-5	CASSLEGGYDQPQHF	TGTGCCAGCAGCTTAGAGGGTGGATACGATCAGCCCCAGCATTTT
-	TRBD2	TRBV6-4	TRBJ2-1	CASSERGLAGDYNEQFF	TGTGCCAGCAGTGAGAGGGGACTAGCGGGGGACTACAATGAGCAGTTCTTC
-	TRBD2	TRBV2	TRBJ2-7	CASSVGGRLTEQYF	TGTGCCAGCAGTGTAGGCGGGAGGCTCACGGAGCAGTACTTC
-	TRBD2	TRBV2	TRBJ2-1	CASRPTSGPYNEQFF	TGTGCCAGCAGGCCCACTAGCGGGCCCTACAATGAGCAGTTCTTC
-	-	TRBV28	TRBJ1-4	CASSTGGRLGEKLFF	TGTGCCAGCAGCACTGGGGGGAGGTTGGGCGAAAAACTGTTTTTT
-	TRBD1	TRBV28	TRBJ1-1	CASSSTGGKTEAFF	TGTGCCAGCAGTTCGACAGGGGGCAAGACTGAAGCTTTCTTT
few	-	TRBV5-1	TRBJ1-6	CASSTGSSGSAAPLHF	TGCGCCAGCAGCACCGGGAGTTCGGGCTCTGCGGCACCCCTCCACTTT
-	TRBD1	TRBV5-6	TRBJ1-2	CASSLGTGYGYTF	TGTGCCAGCAGCTTGGGGACAGGGTACGGCTACACCTTC
-	-	TRBV7-9	TRBJ2-1	CASSQLPDNEQFF	TGTGCCAGCAGCCAATTACCTGACAATGAGCAGTTCTTC
-	-	TRBV18	TRBJ1-5	CASSPGGQNNQPQHF	TGTGCCAGCTCACCCGGAGGACAAAACAATCAGCCCCAGCATTTT
-	TRBD1	TRBV7-9	TRBJ1-2	CASSLTGTGDGGYTF	TGTGCCAGCAGCTTAACAGGGACAGGGGATGGTGGCTACACCTTC
-	-	TRBV19	TRBJ2-7	CASSNWGTPTYEQYF	TGTGCCAGTAGTAACTGGGGGACACCTACCTACGAGCAGTACTTC
-	-	TRBV6-2/TRBV6-3	TRBJ2-2	CASSYGEVVTGELFF	TGTGCCAGCAGTTACGGGGAAGTGGTCACCGGGGAGCTGTTTTTT